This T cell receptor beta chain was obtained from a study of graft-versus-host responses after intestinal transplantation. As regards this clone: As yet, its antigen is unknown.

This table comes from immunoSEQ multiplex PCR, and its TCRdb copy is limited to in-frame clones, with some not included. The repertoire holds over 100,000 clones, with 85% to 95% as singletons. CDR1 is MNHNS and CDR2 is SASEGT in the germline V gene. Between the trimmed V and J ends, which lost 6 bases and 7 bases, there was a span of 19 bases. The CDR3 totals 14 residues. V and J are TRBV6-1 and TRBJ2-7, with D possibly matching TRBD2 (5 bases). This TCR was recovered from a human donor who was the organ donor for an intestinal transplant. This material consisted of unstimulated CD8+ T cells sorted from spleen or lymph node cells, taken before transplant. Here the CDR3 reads CASSPRPPIAEQYF. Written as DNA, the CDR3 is TGTGCCAGCAGCCCCCGGCCCCCTATAGCGGAGCAGTACTTC.